This T cell receptor (beta chain) was sequenced for a study of CD8 T cells in ankylosing spondylitis. The CDR3 length is 14 residues. V lost 2 bases to trimming and J lost 2 bases, with 10 bases between them. Germline V gene lookup returns CDR1 SQVTM and CDR2 ANQGSEA. Study observations and caveats: Significantly higher representation of disease-linked clones was reported for matched ankylosing spondylitis synovial fluid.

Construction of TCR beta libraries was performed using quantitative 5'-RACE with molecular barcodes. TCRdb reanalysed the 5' RACE reads using MiXCR and keeps one entry per CDR3 protein. The sample lists around 250,000 distinct CDR3 sequences, approximately 12% occurring once. This clonotype was seen repeatedly, ten times or more. Its cognate antigen is unknown. Source material: blood, either unsorted or a sorted T cell fraction (not recorded which). The source of this sequence is a male donor with ankylosing spondylitis or in good health (not recorded which). The rearrangement links TRBV29-1 to TRBJ2-1; maybe TRBD1 (6 bases). CDR3: CSVESGETYNEQFF. CDR3 coding DNA: TGCAGCGTTGAATCAGGGGAAACCTACAATGAGCAGTTCTTC.